This TCR beta chain originates from a study of beta chain features in type 1 diabetes. Sequencing targeted expressed TCRB transcripts, as all isolated RNA had been reverse transcribed. Here immunoSEQ multiplex PCR was the method, and the copy in TCRdb shows in-frame clones only, minus some. The sample carries hundreds of thousands of clones, 14% recorded once. A heparinised blood draw that averaged approximately 120 mL was obtained once from each donor. In all sorted populations, purity surpassed 98%. Between the trimmed V and J ends, which lost 1 base and 6 bases, there was a span of 6 bases. Germline CDR1 reads MNHEY; CDR2 reads SMNVEV (reference sequence). The CDR3 loop spans 13 amino acids.

The receptor was derived from a man between 25 and 39 years old in good health. Source material: central memory CD4+ T cells from blood. This chain links TRBV27 with TRBJ2-2; no definite D call. The CDR3 nucleotides read TGTGCCAGCAGTTTATGGAATCCCGGGGAGCTGTTTTTT. The encoded protein is CASSLWNPGELFF.